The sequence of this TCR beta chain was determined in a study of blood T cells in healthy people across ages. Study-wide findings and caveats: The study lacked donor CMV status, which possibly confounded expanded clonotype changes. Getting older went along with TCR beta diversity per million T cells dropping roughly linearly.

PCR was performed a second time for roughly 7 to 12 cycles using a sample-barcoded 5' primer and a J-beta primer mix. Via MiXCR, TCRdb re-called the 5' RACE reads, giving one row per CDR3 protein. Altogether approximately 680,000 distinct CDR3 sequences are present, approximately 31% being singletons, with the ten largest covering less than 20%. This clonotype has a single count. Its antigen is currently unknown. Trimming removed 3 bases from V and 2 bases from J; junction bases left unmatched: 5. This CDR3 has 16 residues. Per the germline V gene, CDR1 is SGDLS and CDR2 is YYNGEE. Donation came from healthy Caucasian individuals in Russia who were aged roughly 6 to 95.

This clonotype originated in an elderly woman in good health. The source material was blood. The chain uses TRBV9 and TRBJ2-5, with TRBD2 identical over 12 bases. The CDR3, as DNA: TGTGCCAGCAGCGGACTAGCGGGGGTTACACAAGAGACCCAGTACTTC. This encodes CASSGLAGVTQETQYF. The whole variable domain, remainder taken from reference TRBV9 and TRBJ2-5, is DSGVTQTPKHLITATGQRVTLRCSPRSGDLSVYWYQQSLDQGLQFLIQYYNGEERAKGNILERFSAQQFPDLHSELNLSSLELGDSALYFCASSGLAGVTQETQYFGPGTRLLVL.